This T cell receptor beta chain stems from a study of T cell repertoires in cytomegalovirus infection. Study details: Public TCR beta signatures provided an indication of both CMV infection and a matching HLA type.

MiXCR was run by TCRdb on the reads, yielding one entry per CDR3 protein. The sample has 740,000 or so distinct CDR3 sequences, roughly a third seen once. Trimming took off 6 bases at V and 6 bases at J, with 11 bases between the two ends. CDR3 size: 12 residues. Note on this clonotype: The target antigen is unknown.

Study-level results: What dominated the ex vivo response were HLA-C-restricted CMV-specific TCR beta clonotypes. Individuals carrying CMV plus the relevant HLA were identified by cumulative frequency of public TCR beta families.

This chain uses TRBV12-3 or TRBV12-4 with TRBJ1-2; D is unresolved. The sequenced sample consisted of PBMCs. This clonotype was sampled from a human donor in good health (CMV status not recorded). Some clones in this sample may be carry-over from other donors' samples. CDR3 region: CASSPRRDGYTF. CDR3 nucleotides: TGTGCCAGCAGCCCTCGCCGGGATGGCTACACCTTC.